The 2 T cell receptor beta chains presented below share a single source sample, sequenced in a study of resident and recirculating memory T cells in vitiligo. Some clones are missing from TCRdb's copy, which holds only in-frame ones; the method was immunoSEQ multiplex PCR. The sample has about 42,000 clones, around 90% seen once; the top ten hold about 4.5%. Sequencing was performed on blood. These receptors were collected from a male donor with vitiligo.

The V call is TRBV18, the J call TRBJ2-5; tentative D call: TRBD2 (6 bases). V gave up 3 bases and J gave up 9 bases, with 17 bases separating them. This CDR3 contains 14 residues. The germline CDR1 and CDR2 sequences are KGHSH and LQKENI. The CDR3 reads CASSPGGDGSAQYF. The CDR3 DNA is TGTGCCAGCTCACCCGGCGGGGACGGATCGGCCCAGTACTTC.

This sequence joins TRBV5-1 and TRBJ1-1; unclear D gene. CDR1 is SGHRS, CDR2 YFSETQ, per germline. Trimming removed 3 bases from V and 4 bases from J, with 19 bases in between. The CDR3 runs 16 residues. Written as DNA, the CDR3 is TGCGCCAGCAGCTCCGCTTTTCTGGGCGGGAGCACTGAAGCTTTCTTT. It yields the protein CASSSAFLGGSTEAFF.